One and the same sample provided the 23 T cell receptor beta chains below, sequenced in a study of shared clonotypes between healthy human individuals. Clones were read by immunoSEQ multiplex PCR, and TCRdb kept only the in-frame ones, dropping some. The table records about 180,000 clones, around 93% of them present only once. What was sequenced was naive CD4+ T cells sorted from blood. Subset described: CD45RA+ positively selected. Receptors were obtained from a woman aged 25-40 years in good health.

V gene TRBV19 combines with J gene TRBJ1-5; the match to TRBD1 covers 7 bases. The germline V gene has CDR1 LNHDA and CDR2 SQIVND (reference sequence). J was trimmed by 4 bases and V by 5 bases; bases with no gene match: 2. The CDR3 length is 13 residues. CDR3 region: CASSDRANQPQHF. The DNA for the CDR3 is TGTGCCAGTAGTGACAGGGCTAATCAGCCCCAGCATTTT.

The chain links TRBV4-3 to TRBJ2-7; D is possibly TRBD1 (6 bases). The ends were cut back, 6 bases at V and 1 base at J, with 19 bases in the middle. The germline V gene has CDR1 LGHNA and CDR2 YSLEER. The CDR3 covers 16 residues. CDR3 protein: CASRQTPGTTSYEQYF. CDR3 sequence (DNA): TGCGCCAGCAGGCAAACCCCCGGGACAACTTCCTACGAGCAGTACTTC.

CDR3 in DNA: TGCAGCTTTACCAGGGGGGATCGCTACAATGAGCAGTTCTTC. Translated: CSFTRGDRYNEQFF. This sequence joins TRBV29-1 and TRBJ2-1; TRBD1 is a possible D gene (7 bases). CDR1 is SQVTM and CDR2 is ANQGSEA in the germline V gene. Trimming left V 8 bases short and J 3 bases short, with 17 bases between. This CDR3 contains 14 residues.

CDR3 amino acids: CASSTTVTSGNQPQHF. In DNA, the CDR3 is TGTGCCAGTAGTACGACAGTCACCTCGGGCAATCAGCCCCAGCATTTT. The chain is built from TRBV19 and TRBJ1-5, with D possibly TRBD1 on 5 matching bases. The ends were cut back, 4 bases at V and 2 bases at J, with 15 bases in the middle. Germline V gives CDR1 LNHDA, CDR2 SQIVND (reference sequence). The CDR3 consists of 16 residues.

The chain is built from TRBV4-1 and TRBJ1-4; no clear D gene. The CDR3 is 16 residues long. The V and J ends lost 2 bases and 1 base respectively, with 11 bases between them. Germline loops: CDR1 MGHRA, CDR2 YSYEKL. For the CDR3, the DNA is TGCGCCAGCAGCCAAACCCCGCCAGGAACTAATGAAAAACTGTTTTTT. Translated, it gives CASSQTPPGTNEKLFF.

V gene TRBV6-5 combines with J gene TRBJ2-5; a weak D match, TRBD1 (5 bases). V gave up 4 bases and J gave up 0 bases, with 9 bases separating them. Germline V gives CDR1 MNHEY, CDR2 SVGAGI. The CDR3 has 14 amino acids. CDR3 region: CASSLYRHQETQYF. As DNA, the CDR3 is TGTGCCAGCAGTTTATACAGGCACCAAGAGACCCAGTACTTC.

The genes are TRBV28 and TRBJ2-2; D remains ambiguous. The CDR3 has 15 amino acids. Germline loops: CDR1 MDHEN, CDR2 SYDVKM. Trimming took 5 bases from V and 2 from J, leaving 12 bases between them. Here the CDR3 reads CASSIDPSNTGELFF. CDR3 nucleotides: TGTGCCAGCAGTATCGACCCGAGCAACACCGGGGAGCTGTTTTTT.

The chain links TRBV4-1 to TRBJ2-1; 7 nucleotides line up with TRBD2. The CDR3 loop spans 14 amino acids. CDR1 MGHRA and CDR2 YSYEKL come from the germline V gene. J was trimmed by 7 bases and V by 8 bases; bases with no gene match: 11. The CDR3 sequence is CASGAGVWGNEQFF. The DNA for the CDR3 is TGCGCCAGCGGGGCGGGAGTTTGGGGGAATGAGCAGTTCTTC.

The CDR3 reads CSVQRTGQGIYEQYF. CDR3 nucleotides: TGCAGCGTCCAACGGACGGGACAGGGAATCTACGAGCAGTACTTC. The chain has TRBV29-1 and TRBJ2-5, with TRBD1 identical over 9 bases. TRBJ2-7 matches the DNA end more closely, so the J call is doubtful. There are 15 residues in the CDR3. Germline CDR1 is SQVTM and CDR2 is ANQGSEA.

The chain is built from TRBV2 and TRBJ1-5; the D is unclear. Per germline, CDR1 SNHLY and CDR2 FYNNEI. The V gene lost 2 bases and the J gene lost 6 bases, with 11 bases spanning the gap. The CDR3 has 14 amino acids. The CDR3 loop reads CASSESGGVQPQHF. The CDR3 DNA reads as TGTGCCAGCAGTGAATCGGGTGGAGTTCAGCCCCAGCATTTT. Variable domain in full (rest from reference TRBV2 and TRBJ1-5): EPEVTQTPSHQVTQMGQEVILRCVPISNHLYFYWYRQILGQKVEFLVSFYNNEISEKSEIFDDQFSVERPDGSNFTLKIRSTKLEDSAMYFCASSESGGVQPQHFGDGTRLSIL.

This sequence joins TRBV6-6 and TRBJ2-7, with D uncertain. Per the germline V gene, CDR1 is MNHNY and CDR2 is SVGAGI (reference sequence). The CDR3 consists of 15 residues. Between the trimmed V and J ends, which lost 0 bases and 2 bases, there was a span of 11 bases. CDR3 region: CASSYSGFAPYEQYF. The CDR3 DNA sequence: TGTGCCAGCAGTTACTCAGGGTTCGCACCCTACGAGCAGTACTTC.

V and J are TRBV25-1 and TRBJ1-1; D unresolved. Germline V gene data show CDR1 as MGHDK and CDR2 as SYGVNS. Trimming pared 0 bases from V and 5 bases from J, leaving 10 bases between. This CDR3 has 14 residues. The CDR3 region is CASSEYRGKTEAFF. DNA for the CDR3: TGTGCCAGCAGTGAATATAGAGGGAAGACTGAAGCTTTCTTT. Complete variable domain (other parts from reference TRBV25-1 and TRBJ1-1): EADIYQTPRYLVIGTGKKITLECSQTMGHDKMYWYQQDPGMELHLIHYSYGVNSTEKGDLSSESTVSRIRTEHFPLTLESARPSHTSQYLCASSEYRGKTEAFFGQGTRLTVV.

The chain carries TRBV6-4 and TRBJ2-1; D might be TRBD2 (6 bases). Between the trimmed V and J ends, which lost 3 bases and 7 bases, there was a span of 16 bases. This CDR3 spans 15 amino acids. Germline loops: CDR1 MRHNA, CDR2 SNTAGT. The CDR3 reads CASSEIGGGLNEQFF. In DNA form, the CDR3 reads TGTGCCAGCAGTGAAATCGGGGGAGGCTTAAATGAGCAGTTCTTC.

This clone has only one observation. The chain uses TRBV20-1 and TRBJ2-5; D is ambiguous. TRBJ2-7 explains the end of the DNA better; the J call may be wrong. The CDR3 is 11 residues long. Germline values: CDR1 DFQATT, CDR2 SNEGSKA (reference sequence). As DNA, the CDR3 is TGCAGTGCTAGTTCAGTGAACGAGCAGTACTTC. It encodes CSASSVNEQYF.

The gene calls are TRBV30 and TRBJ2-5, with TRBD1 as a possible D gene (5 bases). The better agreement between TRBJ2-7 and the DNA end casts doubt on the J call. Germline CDR1 is GTSNPN and CDR2 is SVGIG (reference sequence). The CDR3 is 15 residues long. The CDR3 loop is CAWSFFTGSSYEQYF. The CDR3 DNA reads TGTGCCTGGAGTTTTTTTACAGGATCGTCCTACGAGCAGTACTTC.

This chain uses TRBV19 with TRBJ2-5; no definite D call. The CDR3 consists of 13 residues. Trimming took off 1 base at V and 4 bases at J, with 7 bases between the two ends. Germline-derived CDR1 and CDR2 are LNHDA and SQIVND (reference sequence). The CDR3 DNA sequence: TGTGCCAGTAGTATAGTGGGCTTAGAGACCCAGTACTTC. Translated: CASSIVGLETQYF.

The chain uses TRBV28 and TRBJ1-5; D not resolved. V lost 7 bases and J lost 4, with 14 bases in between. The CDR3 contains 14 residues. Per the germline V gene, CDR1 is MDHEN and CDR2 is SYDVKM. CDR3 protein: CASTQTRNNQPQHF. CDR3 nucleotide sequence: TGTGCCAGCACCCAGACCAGGAATAATCAGCCCCAGCATTTT.

A single count supports this clone. V is TRBV5-1 and J is TRBJ2-3; D is possibly TRBD2 (6 bases). CDR3 length equals 14 residues. Germline V gives CDR1 SGHRS, CDR2 YFSETQ. The V end was cut by 1 base, the J end by 4 bases, with 10 bases between. CDR3 DNA sequence: TGCGCCAGCAGCTTGCGGAGGGGCCCAGATACGCAGTATTTT. It is translated as CASSLRRGPDTQYF.

CDR3 sequence: CASRRGQGEETQYF. CDR3 bases: TGTGCCAGTAGACGGGGACAGGGAGAAGAGACCCAGTACTTC. This rearrangement joins TRBV19 to TRBJ2-5; 9 nucleotides agree with TRBD1. After removal of 6 bases from V and 3 bases from J, the junction contained 5 bases not matched to a gene. The germline V gene has CDR1 LNHDA and CDR2 SQIVND (reference sequence). This CDR3 has 14 residues.

The chain combines TRBV18 with TRBJ2-7, with no clear D. The CDR3 has 16 residues. V was clipped by 2 bases and J by 3 bases, with 17 bases between them. In germline, CDR1 is KGHSH, CDR2 LQKENI. CDR3 DNA: TGTGCCAGCTCACCAAGTTTAGATGGGGTCGGCTACGAGCAGTACTTC. It yields the protein CASSPSLDGVGYEQYF.

V is TRBV7-2 and J is TRBJ2-7; 12 bases line up with TRBD2. Germline-derived CDR1 and CDR2 are SGHTA and FQGNSA. The CDR3 spans 19 residues. The junction had 12 bases not matched to a gene; V was cut back by 1 base and J by 2 bases. CDR3 bases: TGTGCCAGCAGCTTAGGGACTAGCGGGATACCCACCTATCCCTACGAGCAGTACTTC. Translation gives CASSLGTSGIPTYPYEQYF.

The J gene is TRBJ2-2, the V gene TRBV20-1, with D possibly matching TRBD2 (5 bases). Germline V gene data show CDR1 as DFQATT and CDR2 as SNEGSKA (reference sequence). The CDR3 loop spans 11 amino acids. Trimming took 6 bases from V and 10 from J, leaving 12 bases between them. Here the CDR3 reads CSALDGEELFF. CDR3 in DNA: TGCAGTGCCTTAGACGGGGAGGAGCTGTTTTTT.

The chain couples TRBV28 to TRBJ1-5, with no clear D. V gave up 0 bases and J gave up 9 bases, with 12 bases separating them. CDR3 length equals 14 residues. Germline V gene lookup returns CDR1 MDHEN and CDR2 SYDVKM. The CDR3 region has the DNA TGTGCCAGCAGTTTATGGAACAGCTCGAGGCCCCAGCATTTT. The encoded protein is CASSLWNSSRPQHF.